This TCR beta chain stems from a study of CD8 T cells in Susac syndrome. General study findings and limits: CD4+ T cell repertoires in Susac syndrome exhibited no evidence of clonal expansion.

About this clonotype: Its antigen is as yet unknown.

Reverse transcription of roughly 0.5 to 1 ug RNA used random hexamers. TCR beta CDR3 was amplified by immunoSEQ covering 54 Vbeta and 13 Jbeta. TCRdb redid the calling of the immunoSEQ multiplex PCR reads with MiXCR, one entry per CDR3 protein. Here the sample spans 180,000 or so distinct CDR3 sequences, over 90% being singletons. What was sequenced was CD4+ T cells from PBMCs. The origin of this receptor is a human donor with Susac syndrome.

CDR3 loop: CASSISGVSYNEQFF. The CDR3 DNA reads as TGTGCCAGCAGCATTAGCGGGGTCTCCTACAATGAGCAGTTCTTC. This sequence joins TRBV11-3 and TRBJ2-1; 8 bases map to TRBD2. Germline trimming cut 5 bases from V and 0 bases from J; bases unmatched to any gene: 3. CDR3 length: 15 amino acids. Germline loops: CDR1 SGHNT, CDR2 YENEEA.